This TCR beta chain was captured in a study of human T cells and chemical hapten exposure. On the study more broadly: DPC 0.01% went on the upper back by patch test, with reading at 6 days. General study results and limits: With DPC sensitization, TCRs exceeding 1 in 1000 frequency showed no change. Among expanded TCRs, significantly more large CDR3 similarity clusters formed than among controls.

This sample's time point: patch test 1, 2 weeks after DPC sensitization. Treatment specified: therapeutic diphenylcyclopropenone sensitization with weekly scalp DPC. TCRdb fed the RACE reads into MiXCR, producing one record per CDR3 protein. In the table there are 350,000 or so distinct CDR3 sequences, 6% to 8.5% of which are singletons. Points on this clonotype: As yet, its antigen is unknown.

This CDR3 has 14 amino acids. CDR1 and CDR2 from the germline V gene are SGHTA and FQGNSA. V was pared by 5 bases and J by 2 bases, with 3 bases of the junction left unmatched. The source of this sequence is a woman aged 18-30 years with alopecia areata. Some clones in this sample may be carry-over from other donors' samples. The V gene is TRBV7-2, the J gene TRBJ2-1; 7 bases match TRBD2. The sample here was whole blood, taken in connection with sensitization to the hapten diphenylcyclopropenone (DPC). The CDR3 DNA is TGTGCCAGCAGCGGAGGGAGGGCCTACAATGAGCAGTTCTTC. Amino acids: CASSGGRAYNEQFF.